The 2 T cell receptor beta chains below come from one sample, sequenced in a study of cytomegalovirus exposure and HLA in healthy donors. This table comes from immunoSEQ multiplex PCR, and its TCRdb copy is limited to in-frame clones, with some not included. This table holds around 60,000 clones, 92% found once. The material sequenced was PBMCs. All receptors come from a young woman in good health and CMV-seronegative.

The V gene is TRBV11-3, the J gene TRBJ2-7; D is unresolved. CDR1 and CDR2 from the germline V gene are SGHNT and YENEEA. The V and J ends lost 0 bases and 4 bases respectively, with 10 bases between them. This CDR3 is 14 amino acids long. The CDR3 DNA reads as TGTGCCAGCAGCTTAGATCCGACCGGGTACGAGCAGTACTTC. Amino acids: CASSLDPTGYEQYF.

The chain uses TRBV6-1 and TRBJ1-2; D gene unclear. Germline assignment: CDR1 MNHNS and CDR2 SASEGT. V was shortened by 3 bases and J by 2 bases, with 7 bases between the two germline ends. The CDR3 totals 13 residues. CDR3 sequence: CASSEWRNYGYTF. The CDR3 DNA sequence: TGTGCCAGCAGTGAGTGGCGGAACTATGGCTACACCTTC.